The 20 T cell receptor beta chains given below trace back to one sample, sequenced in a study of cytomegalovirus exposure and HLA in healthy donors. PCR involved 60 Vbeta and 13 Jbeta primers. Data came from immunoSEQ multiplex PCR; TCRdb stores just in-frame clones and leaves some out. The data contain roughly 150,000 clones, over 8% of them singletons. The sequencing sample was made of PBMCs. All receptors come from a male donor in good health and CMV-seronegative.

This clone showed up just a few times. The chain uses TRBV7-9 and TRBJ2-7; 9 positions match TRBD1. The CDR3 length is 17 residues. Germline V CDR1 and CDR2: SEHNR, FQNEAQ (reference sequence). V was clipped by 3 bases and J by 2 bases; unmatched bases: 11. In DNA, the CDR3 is TGTGCCAGCAGCTTGCCACGTACGGGACAGGGCCCCTACGAGCAGTACTTC. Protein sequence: CASSLPRTGQGPYEQYF.

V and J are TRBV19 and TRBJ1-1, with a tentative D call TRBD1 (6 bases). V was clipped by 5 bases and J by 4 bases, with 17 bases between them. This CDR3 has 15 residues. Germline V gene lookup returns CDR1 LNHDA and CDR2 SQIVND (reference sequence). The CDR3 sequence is CASSYPLGAVTEAFF. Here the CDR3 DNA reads TGTGCCAGTAGTTATCCCTTGGGGGCCGTCACTGAAGCTTTCTTT.

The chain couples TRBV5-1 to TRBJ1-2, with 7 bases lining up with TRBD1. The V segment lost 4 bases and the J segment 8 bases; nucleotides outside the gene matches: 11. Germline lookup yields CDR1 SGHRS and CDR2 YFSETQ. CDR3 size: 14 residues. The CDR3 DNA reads TGCGCCAGCAGCCCCGAGGGGGCGGTAAGCGGCTACACCTTC. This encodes CASSPEGAVSGYTF. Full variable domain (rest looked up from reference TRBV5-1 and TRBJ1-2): KAGVTQTPRYLIKTRGQQVTLSCSPISGHRSVSWYQQTPGQGLQFLFEYFSETQRNKGNFPGRFSGRQFSNSRSEMNVSTLELGDSALYLCASSPEGAVSGYTFGSGTRLTVV.

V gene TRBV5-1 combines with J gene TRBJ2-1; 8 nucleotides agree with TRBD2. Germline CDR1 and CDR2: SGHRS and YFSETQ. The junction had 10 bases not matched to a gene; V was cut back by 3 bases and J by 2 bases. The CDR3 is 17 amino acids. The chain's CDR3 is CASSSQDTGRAYNEQFF. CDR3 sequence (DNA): TGCGCCAGCAGCTCCCAAGATACCGGGAGGGCCTACAATGAGCAGTTCTTC.

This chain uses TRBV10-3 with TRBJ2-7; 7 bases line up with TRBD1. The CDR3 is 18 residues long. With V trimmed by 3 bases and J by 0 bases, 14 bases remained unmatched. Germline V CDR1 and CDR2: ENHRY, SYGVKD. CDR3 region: CAISDPVLNGQDSYEQYF. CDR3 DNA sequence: TGTGCCATCAGTGATCCTGTGTTGAACGGACAGGACTCCTACGAGCAGTACTTC.

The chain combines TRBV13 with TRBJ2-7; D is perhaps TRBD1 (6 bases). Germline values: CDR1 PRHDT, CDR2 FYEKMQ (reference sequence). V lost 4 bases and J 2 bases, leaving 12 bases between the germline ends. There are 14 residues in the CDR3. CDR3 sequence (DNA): TGTGCCAGCAGCTATGACAGGTTGACCTACGAGCAGTACTTC. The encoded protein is CASSYDRLTYEQYF. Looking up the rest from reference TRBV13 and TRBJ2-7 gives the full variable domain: AAGVIQSPRHLIKEKRETATLKCYPIPRHDTVYWYQQGPGQDPQFLISFYEKMQSDKGSIPDRFSAQQFSDYHSELNMSSLELGDSALYFCASSYDRLTYEQYFGPGTRLTVT.

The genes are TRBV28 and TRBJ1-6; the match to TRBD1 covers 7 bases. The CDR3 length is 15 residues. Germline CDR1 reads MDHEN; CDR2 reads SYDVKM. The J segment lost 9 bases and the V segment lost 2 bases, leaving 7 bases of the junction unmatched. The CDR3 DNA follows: TGTGCCAGCAGTTTACCGACAGGGTATTTTTCACCCCTCCACTTT. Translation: CASSLPTGYFSPLHF.

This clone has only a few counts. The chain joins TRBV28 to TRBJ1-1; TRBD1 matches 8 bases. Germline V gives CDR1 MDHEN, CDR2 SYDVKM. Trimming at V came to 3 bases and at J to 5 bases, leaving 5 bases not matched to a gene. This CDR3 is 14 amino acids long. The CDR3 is CASSLLDRGTEAFF. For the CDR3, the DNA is TGTGCCAGCAGTTTGTTAGACAGGGGTACTGAAGCTTTCTTT.

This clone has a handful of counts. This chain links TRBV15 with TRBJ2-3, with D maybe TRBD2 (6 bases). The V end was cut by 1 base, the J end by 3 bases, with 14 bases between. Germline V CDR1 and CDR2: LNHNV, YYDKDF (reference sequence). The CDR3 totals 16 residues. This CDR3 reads CATSRGWRDKTDTQYF. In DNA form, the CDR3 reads TGTGCCACCAGCAGAGGTTGGCGGGATAAAACAGATACGCAGTATTTT.

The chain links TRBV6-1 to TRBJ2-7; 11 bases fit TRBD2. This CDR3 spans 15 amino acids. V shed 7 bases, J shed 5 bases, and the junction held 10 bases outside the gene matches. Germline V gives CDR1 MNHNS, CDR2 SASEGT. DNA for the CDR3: TGTGCCAGCATAACGGGTAGCGGGGGGGCAGACGAGCAGTACTTC. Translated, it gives CASITGSGGADEQYF.

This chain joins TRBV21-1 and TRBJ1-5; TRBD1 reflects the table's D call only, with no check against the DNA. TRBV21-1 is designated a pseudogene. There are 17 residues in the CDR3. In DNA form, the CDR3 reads TGTGCCAGCACTCTCACCCCAGGGGGCGTGGGCAATCAGCCCCAGCATTTT. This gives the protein CASTLTPGGVGNQPQHF.

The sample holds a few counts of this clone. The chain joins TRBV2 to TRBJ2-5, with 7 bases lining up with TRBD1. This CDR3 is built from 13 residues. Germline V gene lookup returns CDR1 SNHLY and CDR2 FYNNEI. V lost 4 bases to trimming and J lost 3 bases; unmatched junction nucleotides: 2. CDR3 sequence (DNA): TGTGCCAGCAGTGTGGGACAGAAAGAGACCCAGTACTTC. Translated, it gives CASSVGQKETQYF.

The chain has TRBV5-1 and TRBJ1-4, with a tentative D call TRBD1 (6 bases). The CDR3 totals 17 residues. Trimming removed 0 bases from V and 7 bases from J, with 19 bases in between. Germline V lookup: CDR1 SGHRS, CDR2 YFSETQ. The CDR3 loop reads CASSLGDTGGYSEKLFF. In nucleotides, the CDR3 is TGCGCCAGCAGCTTGGGGGACACCGGCGGGTATAGTGAAAAACTGTTTTTT.

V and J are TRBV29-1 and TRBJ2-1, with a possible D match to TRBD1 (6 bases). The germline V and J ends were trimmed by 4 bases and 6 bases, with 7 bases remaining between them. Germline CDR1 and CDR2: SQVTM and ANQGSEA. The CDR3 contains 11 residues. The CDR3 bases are TGCAGCGTTGGGGGGCTCAATGAGCAGTTCTTC. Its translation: CSVGGLNEQFF.

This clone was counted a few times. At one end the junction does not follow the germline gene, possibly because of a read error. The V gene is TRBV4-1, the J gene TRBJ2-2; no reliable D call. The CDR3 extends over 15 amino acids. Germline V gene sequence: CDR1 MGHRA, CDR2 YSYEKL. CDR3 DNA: TGCGCCAGCTGCCACCAGGCGCAGAACACCGGGGAGCTGTTTTTT. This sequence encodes CASCHQAQNTGELFF.

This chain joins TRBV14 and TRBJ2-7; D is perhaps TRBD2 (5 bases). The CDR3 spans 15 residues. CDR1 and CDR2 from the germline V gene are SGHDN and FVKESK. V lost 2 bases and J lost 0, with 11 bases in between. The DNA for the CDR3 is TGTGCCAGCAGCCAAACCGGGGTCAGCTCCTACGAGCAGTACTTC. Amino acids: CASSQTGVSSYEQYF.

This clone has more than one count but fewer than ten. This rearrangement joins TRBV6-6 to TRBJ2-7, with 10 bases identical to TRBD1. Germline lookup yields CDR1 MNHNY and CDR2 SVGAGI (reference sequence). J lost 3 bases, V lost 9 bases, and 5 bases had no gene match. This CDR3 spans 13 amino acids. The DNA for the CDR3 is TGTGCCAGTCGACAGGGGGCCGTCTACGAGCAGTACTTC. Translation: CASRQGAVYEQYF.

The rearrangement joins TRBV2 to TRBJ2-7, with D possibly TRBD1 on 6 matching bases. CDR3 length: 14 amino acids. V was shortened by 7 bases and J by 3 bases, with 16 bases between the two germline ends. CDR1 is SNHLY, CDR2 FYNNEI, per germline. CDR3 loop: CASKGGPGYYEQYF. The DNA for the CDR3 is TGTGCCAGCAAAGGGGGTCCAGGGTACTACGAGCAGTACTTC.

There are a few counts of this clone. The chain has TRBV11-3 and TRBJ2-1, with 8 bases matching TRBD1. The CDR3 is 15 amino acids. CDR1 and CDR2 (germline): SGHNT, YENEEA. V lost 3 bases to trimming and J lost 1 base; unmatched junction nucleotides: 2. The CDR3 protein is CASSFRTGSYNEQFF. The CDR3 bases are TGTGCCAGCAGCTTTAGGACAGGGTCCTACAATGAGCAGTTCTTC.

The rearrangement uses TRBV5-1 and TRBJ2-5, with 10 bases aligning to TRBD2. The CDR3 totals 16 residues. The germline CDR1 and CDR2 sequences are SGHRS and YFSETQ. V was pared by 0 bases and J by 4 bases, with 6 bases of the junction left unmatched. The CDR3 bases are TGCGCCAGCAGCTTGGGAGCGGGGGGGCCGGGAGAGACCCAGTACTTC. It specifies CASSLGAGGPGETQYF. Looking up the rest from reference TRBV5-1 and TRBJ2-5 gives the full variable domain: KAGVTQTPRYLIKTRGQQVTLSCSPISGHRSVSWYQQTPGQGLQFLFEYFSETQRNKGNFPGRFSGRQFSNSRSEMNVSTLELGDSALYLCASSLGAGGPGETQYFGPGTRLLVL.